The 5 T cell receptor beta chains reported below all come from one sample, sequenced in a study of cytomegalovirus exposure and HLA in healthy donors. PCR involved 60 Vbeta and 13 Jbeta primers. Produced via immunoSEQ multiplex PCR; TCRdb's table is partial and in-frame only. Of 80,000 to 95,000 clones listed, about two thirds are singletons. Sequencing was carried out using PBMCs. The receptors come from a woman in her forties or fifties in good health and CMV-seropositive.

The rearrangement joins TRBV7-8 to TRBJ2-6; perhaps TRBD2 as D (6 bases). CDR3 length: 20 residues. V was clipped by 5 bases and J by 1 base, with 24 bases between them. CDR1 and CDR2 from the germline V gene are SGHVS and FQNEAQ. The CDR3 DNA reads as TGTGCCAGCAGCCCGACCCCCGGGAGACAGCCCTTATCTGGGGCCAACGTCCTGACTTTC. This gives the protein CASSPTPGRQPLSGANVLTF.

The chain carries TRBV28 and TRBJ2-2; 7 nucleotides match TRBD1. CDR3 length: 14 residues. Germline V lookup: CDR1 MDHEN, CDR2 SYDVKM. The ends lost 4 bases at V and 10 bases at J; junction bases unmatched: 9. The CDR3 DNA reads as TGTGCCAGCAGTTCTCCGACAGGGCCGATGGAGCTGTTTTTT. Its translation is CASSSPTGPMELFF.

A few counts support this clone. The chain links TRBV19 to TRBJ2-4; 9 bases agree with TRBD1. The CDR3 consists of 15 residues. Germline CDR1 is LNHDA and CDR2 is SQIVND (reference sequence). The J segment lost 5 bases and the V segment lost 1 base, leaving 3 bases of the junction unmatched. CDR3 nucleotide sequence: TGTGCCAGTAGTATAGGCCGGGACAGGGAAAACATTCAGTACTTC. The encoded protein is CASSIGRDRENIQYF.

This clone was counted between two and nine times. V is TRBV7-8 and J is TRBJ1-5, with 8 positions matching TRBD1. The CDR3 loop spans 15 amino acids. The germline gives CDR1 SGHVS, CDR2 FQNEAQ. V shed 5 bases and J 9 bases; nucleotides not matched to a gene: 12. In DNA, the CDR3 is TGTGCCAGCAGCGCCGACAGGGGCCAAGGTGGGCCCCAGCATTTT. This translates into CASSADRGQGGPQHF. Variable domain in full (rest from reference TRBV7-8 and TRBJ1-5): GAGVSQSPRYKVAKRGQDVALRCDPISGHVSLFWYQQALGQGPEFLTYFQNEAQLDKSGLPSDRFFAERPEGSVSTLKIQRTQQEDSAVYLCASSADRGQGGPQHFGDGTRLSIL.

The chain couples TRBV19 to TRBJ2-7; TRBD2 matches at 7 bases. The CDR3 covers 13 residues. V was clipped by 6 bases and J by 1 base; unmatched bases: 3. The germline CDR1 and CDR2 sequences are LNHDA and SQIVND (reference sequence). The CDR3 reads CASRTAGSYEQYF. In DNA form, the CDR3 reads TGTGCCAGTAGGACAGCGGGGTCCTACGAGCAGTACTTC. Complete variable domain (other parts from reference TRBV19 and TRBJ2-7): DGGITQSPKYLFRKEGQNVTLSCEQNLNHDAMYWYRQDPGQGLRLIYYSQIVNDFQKGDIAEGYSVSREKKESFPLTVTSAQKNPTAFYLCASRTAGSYEQYFGPGTRLTVT.